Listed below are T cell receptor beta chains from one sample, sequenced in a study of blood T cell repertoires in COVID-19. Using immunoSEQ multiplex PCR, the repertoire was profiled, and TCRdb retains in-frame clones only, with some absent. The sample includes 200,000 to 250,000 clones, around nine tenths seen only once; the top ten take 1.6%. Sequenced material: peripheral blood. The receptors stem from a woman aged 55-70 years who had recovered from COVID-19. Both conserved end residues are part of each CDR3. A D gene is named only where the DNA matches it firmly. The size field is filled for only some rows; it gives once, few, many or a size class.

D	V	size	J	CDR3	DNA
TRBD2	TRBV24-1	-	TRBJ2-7	CATSDSSGGAYEQYF	TGTGCCACCAGTGATTCTAGCGGGGGTGCCTACGAGCAGTACTTC
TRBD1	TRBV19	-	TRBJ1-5	CASSIRDRGSNQPQHF	TGTGCCAGTAGTATCAGGGACAGGGGCAGCAATCAGCCCCAGCATTTT
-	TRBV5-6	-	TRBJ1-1	CASSSPWQNTEAFF	TGTGCCAGCAGCTCGCCCTGGCAAAACACTGAAGCTTTCTTT
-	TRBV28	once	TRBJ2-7	CASSSMRTDYQYEQYF	TGTGCCAGCAGCTCCATGCGCACGGACTACCAATACGAGCAGTACTTC
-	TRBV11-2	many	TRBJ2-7	CASSFLLAGEQYF	TGTGCCAGCAGCTTTCTACTAGCTGGGGAGCAGTACTTC
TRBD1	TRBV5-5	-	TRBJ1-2	CASSPAAGTAFQGYTF	TGTGCCAGCAGCCCTGCAGCCGGGACAGCCTTTCAAGGCTACACCTTC
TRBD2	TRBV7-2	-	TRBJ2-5	CASSLVAGGEQTQYF	TGTGCCAGCAGCTTAGTTGCGGGGGGGGAACAGACCCAGTACTTC
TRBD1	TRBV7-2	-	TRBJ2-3	CASSDRGSTDTQYF	TGTGCCAGCAGCGACAGGGGTAGCACAGATACGCAGTATTTT
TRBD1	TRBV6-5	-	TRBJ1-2	CASSYDRDYGYTF	TGTGCCAGCAGTTACGACAGGGACTATGGCTACACCTTC
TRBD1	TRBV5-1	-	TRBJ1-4	CASSWGTGRDEKLFF	TGCGCCAGCAGCTGGGGGACAGGGAGGGATGAAAAACTGTTTTTT
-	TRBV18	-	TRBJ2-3	CASSPMRARLTTDTQYF	TGTGCCAGCTCACCAATGAGGGCTAGACTGACCACGGATACGCAGTATTTT
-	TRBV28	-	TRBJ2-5	CASSFSPELRETQYF	TGTGCCAGCAGTTTCAGCCCAGAACTCAGGGAGACCCAGTACTTC
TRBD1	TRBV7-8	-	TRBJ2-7	CASSEQGEEQYF	TGTGCCAGCAGCGAACAGGGGGAGGAGCAGTACTTC
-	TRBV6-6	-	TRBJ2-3	CASSSQDTQYF	TGTGCCAGCAGCTCCCAGGATACGCAGTATTTT
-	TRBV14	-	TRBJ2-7	CASSQDRRNEQYF	TGTGCCAGCAGCCAAGACAGGCGCAACGAGCAGTACTTC
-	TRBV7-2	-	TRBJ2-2	CASSSNPPGTGELFF	TGTGCCAGCAGCTCCAACCCGCCAGGCACCGGGGAGCTGTTTTTT
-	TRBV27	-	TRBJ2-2	CASRRDSSQGGGELFF	TGTGCCAGCAGGCGTGACTCATCCCAAGGCGGCGGGGAGCTGTTTTTT
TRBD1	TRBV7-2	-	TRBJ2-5	CASSRRGTGGLYQETQYF	TGTGCCAGCAGCAGACGGGGCACAGGGGGCTTGTACCAAGAGACCCAGTACTTC
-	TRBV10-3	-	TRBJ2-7	CAIRPGQGEQYF	TGTGCCATCAGACCGGGACAAGGAGAGCAGTACTTC
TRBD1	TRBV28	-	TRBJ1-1	CASQTGGTSEAFF	TGTGCCAGCCAAACAGGGGGGACTTCTGAAGCTTTCTTT
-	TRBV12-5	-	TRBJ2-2	CASGSVPPGQDTGELFF	TGTGCTAGTGGTTCCGTACCCCCGGGACAAGACACCGGGGAGCTGTTTTTT
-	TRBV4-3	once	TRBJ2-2	CASSHRGMAGELFF	TGCGCCAGCAGCCATCGGGGGATGGCCGGGGAGCTGTTTTTT
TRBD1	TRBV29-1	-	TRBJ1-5	CSGKTGVDQPQHF	TGCAGCGGGAAGACAGGGGTCGATCAGCCCCAGCATTTT
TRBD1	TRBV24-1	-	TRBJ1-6	CATSELTGVGEKNSPLHF	TGTGCCACCAGTGAACTCACAGGGGTAGGGGAGAAGAATTCACCCCTCCACTTT
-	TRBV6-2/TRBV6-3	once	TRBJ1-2	CASSWRLIGGYTF	TGTGCCAGCAGTTGGCGACTTATAGGTGGCTACACCTTC
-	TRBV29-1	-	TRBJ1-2	CSVGGTTDGNGYTF	TGCAGCGTTGGAGGCACTACGGACGGGAATGGCTACACCTTC
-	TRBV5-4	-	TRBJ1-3	CANSSPEGPAGGNTIYF	TGTGCCAACAGCTCGCCGGAGGGACCCGCAGGAGGAAACACCATATATTTT
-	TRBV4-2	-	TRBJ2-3	CASSQRGQRVSQYF	TGTGCCAGCAGCCAAAGAGGACAGAGGGTATCGCAGTATTTT
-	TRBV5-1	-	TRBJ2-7	CASSLALKTGYEQYF	TGCGCCAGCAGCTTGGCCCTCAAAACAGGCTACGAGCAGTACTTC
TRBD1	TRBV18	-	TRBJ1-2	CASSPGTGGSTDYGYTF	TGTGCCAGCTCACCAGGGACAGGGGGGAGTACGGACTATGGCTACACCTTC
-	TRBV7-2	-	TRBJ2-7	CASSLVRSEQYF	TGTGCCAGCAGCTTAGTGAGGTCCGAGCAGTACTTC
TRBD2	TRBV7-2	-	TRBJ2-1	CASQRAGGSSYNEQFF	TGTGCCAGCCAAAGAGCGGGGGGTTCTAGCTACAATGAGCAGTTCTTC
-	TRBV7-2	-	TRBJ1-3	CASSLARGGSGNTIYF	TGTGCCAGCAGCTTAGCGCGGGGAGGCAGTGGAAACACCATATATTTT
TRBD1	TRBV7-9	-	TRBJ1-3	CASSLDYRGSLGNTIYF	TGTGCCAGCAGCTTAGACTACAGGGGGTCGTTGGGAAACACCATATATTTT
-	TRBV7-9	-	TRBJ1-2	CASSPGEFGYTF	TGTGCCAGCAGCCCCGGGGAGTTTGGCTACACCTTC
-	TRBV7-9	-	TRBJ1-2	CASKARRRGQIRYGYTF	TGTGCCAGCAAAGCTAGGCGACGTGGACAGATAAGATATGGCTACACCTTC
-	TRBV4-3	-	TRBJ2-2	CASSLPSYLNTGELFF	TGCGCCAGCAGCCTTCCTAGCTATTTAAACACCGGGGAGCTGTTTTTT
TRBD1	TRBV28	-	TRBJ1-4	CASSFGQGYEKLFF	TGTGCCAGCAGTTTTGGACAGGGTTATGAAAAACTGTTTTTT
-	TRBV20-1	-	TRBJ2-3	CSARTGDTQYF	TGCAGTGCTAGAACGGGGGATACGCAGTATTTT
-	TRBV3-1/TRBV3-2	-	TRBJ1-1	CASSTQRGNTEAFF	TGTGCCAGCAGCACACAGCGGGGGAACACTGAAGCTTTCTTT